This paragraph covers one T cell receptor (beta chain) sequence. The record originates from a study of control samples from healthy donors and cancer patients. The protocol was immunoSEQ multiplex PCR, while the TCRdb copy is restricted to in-frame clones and leaves out a portion. The data hold approximately 150,000 clones, with approximately 94% observed a single time. Trimming removed 2 bases from V and 4 bases from J; junction bases left unmatched: 10. The CDR3 is made up of 18 amino acids. Germline CDR1 reads MGHRA; CDR2 reads YSYEKL. The sequence came from a man in his late teens or twenties in good health. The V call is TRBV4-1, the J call TRBJ2-7, with TRBD2 matching 14 bases. The sequenced sample consisted of blood. The CDR3 DNA sequence: TGCGCCAGCAGCCAAAAAGACGGGACTAGCGGGAGTCGTTACGAGCAGTACTTC. This gives the protein CASSQKDGTSGSRYEQYF.